This TCR beta chain was retrieved from a study of T cell responses to AZD1222 COVID-19 vaccine. Findings and caveats of the study: It should be noted that donors were predominantly white British and more often female, and clonal diversity was possibly underestimated. Scientists sampled the repertoires only once the peak T cell response had passed.

Of note for this clone: Its target is unknown.

After removal of 6 bases from V and 5 bases from J, the junction contained 6 bases not matched to a gene. The CDR3 covers 15 residues. Germline V CDR1 and CDR2: SGHVS, FNYEAQ. Clones were read by immunoSEQ multiplex PCR, and TCRdb kept only the in-frame ones, dropping some. The data show around 180,000 clones, with 90% to 95% seen just once and 1.5% to 2% held by the top ten. This receptor was taken from an adult who received the AZD1222 COVID-19 vaccine. J is TRBJ2-3 and V is TRBV7-6; 12 bases agree with TRBD2. The source was peripheral blood, collected 28 days after the second AZD1222 dose. The CDR3 nucleotides read TGTGCCAGCAGGCCTAGCGGGGGGGGTGGAGATACGCAGTATTTT. This encodes CASRPSGGGGDTQYF.